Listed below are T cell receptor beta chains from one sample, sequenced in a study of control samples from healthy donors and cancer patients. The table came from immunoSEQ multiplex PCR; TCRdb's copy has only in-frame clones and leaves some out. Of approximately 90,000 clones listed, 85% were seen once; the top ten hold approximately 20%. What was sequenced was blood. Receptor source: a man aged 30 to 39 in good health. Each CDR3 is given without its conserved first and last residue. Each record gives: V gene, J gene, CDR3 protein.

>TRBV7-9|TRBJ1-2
ASSSSPLTGGGGYT
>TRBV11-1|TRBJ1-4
ASSSYPGVNEKLF
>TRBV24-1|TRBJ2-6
AAQGARGANVLT
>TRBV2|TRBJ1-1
ASSAQLLNTEAF
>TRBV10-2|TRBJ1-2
ASSEGAGYGYT
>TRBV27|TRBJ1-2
ASSHLQGAEGYT
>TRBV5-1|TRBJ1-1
ASSLDTGHMNTEAF
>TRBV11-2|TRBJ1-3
ASLLGNTIY
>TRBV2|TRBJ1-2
ASSPGQGYGYT
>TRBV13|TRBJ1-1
ASSSNRGENTEAF
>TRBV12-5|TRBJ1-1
ASGFYSGTGPSGTEAF
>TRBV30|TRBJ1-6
AWSVRTAESSYNSPLH
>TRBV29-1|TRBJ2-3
SVAATDTQY
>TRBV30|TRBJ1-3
AWMGIQDRSDTIY
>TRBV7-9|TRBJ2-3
ASSLAASTDTQY
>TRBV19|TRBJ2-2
ASSWKGLGELF
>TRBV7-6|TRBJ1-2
ASSSGGGYGYT
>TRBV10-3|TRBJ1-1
AISESMAGRPEAF
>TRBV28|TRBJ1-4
ASSLGGPVEKLF
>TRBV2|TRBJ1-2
ASSAGDRDGYT
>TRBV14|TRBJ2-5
ASSQDDRDQETQY
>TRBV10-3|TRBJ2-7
AISRRTDPYEQY
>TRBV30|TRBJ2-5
AWTSGGAKTQY
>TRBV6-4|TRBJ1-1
ASSVFVNTEAF
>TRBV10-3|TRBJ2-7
AISGTPGTLYEQY
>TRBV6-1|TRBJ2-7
ASSLQQGSEQY
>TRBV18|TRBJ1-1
ASSQGAGTEAF
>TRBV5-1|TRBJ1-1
ASSRGAERNTEAF
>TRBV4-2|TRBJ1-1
ASSQARTGGNAEAF